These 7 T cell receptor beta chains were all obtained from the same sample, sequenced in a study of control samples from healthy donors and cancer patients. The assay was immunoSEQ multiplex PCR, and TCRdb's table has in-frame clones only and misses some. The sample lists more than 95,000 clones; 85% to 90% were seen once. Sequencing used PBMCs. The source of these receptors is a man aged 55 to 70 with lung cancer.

The CDR3, as DNA: TGTGCCAGCAGCTTAATGCAGGGACTGGGCTATGGCTACACCTTC. As protein: CASSLMQGLGYGYTF. J is TRBJ1-2 and V is TRBV13; a weak D match, TRBD1 (5 bases). The V end was cut by 2 bases, the J end by 4 bases, with 14 bases between. CDR3 size: 15 residues. Looked up from germline, CDR1 is PRHDT and CDR2 is FYEKMQ (reference sequence). The variable domain in full, completed from reference TRBV13 and TRBJ1-2, reads AAGVIQSPRHLIKEKRETATLKCYPIPRHDTVYWYQQGPGQDPQFLISFYEKMQSDKGSIPDRFSAQQFSDYHSELNMSSLELGDSALYFCASSLMQGLGYGYTFGSGTRLTVV.

This chain's CDR3 is CASSSSQFLYGYTF. The CDR3 bases are TGTGCCAGCAGCTCCTCACAGTTTCTTTATGGCTACACCTTC. The chain couples TRBV5-4 to TRBJ1-2; D not resolved. The V end was cut by 3 bases, the J end by 5 bases, with 14 bases between. The length of the CDR3 is 14 residues. Germline V CDR1 and CDR2: SGHNT, YYREEE (reference sequence).

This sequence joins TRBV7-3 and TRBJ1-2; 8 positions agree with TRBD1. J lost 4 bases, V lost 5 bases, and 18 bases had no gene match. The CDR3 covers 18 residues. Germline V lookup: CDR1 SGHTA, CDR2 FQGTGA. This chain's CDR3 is CASSPQAVAGQGGYGYTF. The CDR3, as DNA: TGTGCCAGCAGCCCACAAGCGGTAGCCGGACAGGGCGGCTATGGCTACACCTTC.

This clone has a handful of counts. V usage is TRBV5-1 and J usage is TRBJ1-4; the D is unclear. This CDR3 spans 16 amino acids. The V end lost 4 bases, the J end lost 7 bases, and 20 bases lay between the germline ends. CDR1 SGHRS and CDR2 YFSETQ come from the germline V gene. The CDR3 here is CASSRTIRGEGEKLFF. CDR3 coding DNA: TGCGCCAGCAGCCGTACCATTCGAGGAGAGGGTGAAAAACTGTTTTTT.

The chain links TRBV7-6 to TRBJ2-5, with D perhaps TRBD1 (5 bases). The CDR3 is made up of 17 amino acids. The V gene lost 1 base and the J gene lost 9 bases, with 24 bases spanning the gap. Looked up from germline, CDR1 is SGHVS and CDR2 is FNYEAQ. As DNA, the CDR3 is TGTGCCAGCAGCTTAGGTCGGACATTTACAGACAAGAGACCCCAGTACTTC. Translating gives CASSLGRTFTDKRPQYF.

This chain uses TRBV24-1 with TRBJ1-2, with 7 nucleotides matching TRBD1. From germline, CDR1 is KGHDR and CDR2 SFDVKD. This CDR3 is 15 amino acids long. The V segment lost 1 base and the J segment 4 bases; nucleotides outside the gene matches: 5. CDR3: CATSDFGGQFYGYTF. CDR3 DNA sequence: TGTGCCACCAGTGATTTCGGGGGACAGTTCTATGGCTACACCTTC.

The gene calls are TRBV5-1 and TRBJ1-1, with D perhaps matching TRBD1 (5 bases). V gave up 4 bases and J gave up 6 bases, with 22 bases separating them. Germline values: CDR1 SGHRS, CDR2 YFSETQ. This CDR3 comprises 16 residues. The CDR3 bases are TGCGCCAGCAGCACTCAACGTGGGGGTTTAGGAGCTGAAGCTTTCTTT. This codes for CASSTQRGGLGAEAFF.